This is a list of T cell receptor beta chains from one sample in a study of T cells in Graves' hyperthyroidism and ophthalmopathy. TCRdb recomputed calls from the multiplex PCR reads with MiXCR, one row per CDR3 protein. The sample has about 340,000 distinct CDR3 sequences, 18% seen once; the top ten hold around 54%. Input material: blood. Receptors were obtained from a woman between 45 and 60 years old with Graves' hyperthyroidism. CDR3s include the opening cysteine and the closing phenylalanine or tryptophan.

v_call cdr3_aa
TRBV7-9 CASSLGDGFNSPLHF
TRBV5-1 CASIAGGGNEQFF
TRBV2 CASTGDASTDTQYF
TRBV14 CASSLGTPWDTQYF
TRBV6-1 CASRPPGAGYNEQFF
TRBV15 CATSRAGDTEAFF
TRBV7-8 CASRPPLAGITPYNEQFF
TRBV5-1 CASSLGGRAAEQYF
TRBV10-3 CAISESALYEQYF
TRBV7-2 CASSLGSGNTIYF
TRBV5-4 CASSLQRLAVYNEQFF
TRBV7-9 CASSLDTGISGANVLTF
TRBV5-1 CASSLLLGGEQYF
TRBV18 CASSLRIGAAEAFF
TRBV6-1 CASIEGGYNQPQHF
TRBV29-1 CSVELAASYEQYF
TRBV4-1 CASSRGQGVEKLFF
TRBV3-1 CASSLNQRDTQYF
TRBV20-1 CSARDRTDIYEQYF